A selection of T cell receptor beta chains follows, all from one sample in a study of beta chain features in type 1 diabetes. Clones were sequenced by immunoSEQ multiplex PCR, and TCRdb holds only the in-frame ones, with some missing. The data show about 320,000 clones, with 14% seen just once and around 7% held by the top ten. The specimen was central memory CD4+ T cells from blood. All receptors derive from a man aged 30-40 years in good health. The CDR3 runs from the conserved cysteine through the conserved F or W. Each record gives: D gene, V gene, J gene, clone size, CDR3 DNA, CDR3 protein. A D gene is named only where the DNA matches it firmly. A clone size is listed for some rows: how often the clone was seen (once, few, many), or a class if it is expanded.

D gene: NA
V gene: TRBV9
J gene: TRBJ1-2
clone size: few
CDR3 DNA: TGTGCCAGCAGCGTAGACCCTAAACCGTATTATGGCTACACCTTC
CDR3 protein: CASSVDPKPYYGYTF

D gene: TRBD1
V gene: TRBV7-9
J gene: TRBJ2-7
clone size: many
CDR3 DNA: TGTGCCAGCAGTCCTAGGGGGCCCTACGAGCAGTACTTC
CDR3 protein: CASSPRGPYEQYF

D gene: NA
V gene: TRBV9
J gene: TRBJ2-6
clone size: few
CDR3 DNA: TGTGCCAGCAGCGTAGAGCCCTCTGGGGCCAACGTCCTGACTTTC
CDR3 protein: CASSVEPSGANVLTF

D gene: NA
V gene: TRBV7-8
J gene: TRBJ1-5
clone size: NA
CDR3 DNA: TGTGCCAGCAGCCAGGGGCACCTCCAGCCCCAGCATTTT
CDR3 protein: CASSQGHLQPQHF

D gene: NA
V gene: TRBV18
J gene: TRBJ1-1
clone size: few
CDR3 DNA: TGTGCCAGCTCACCAGGGACATTCACTGAAGCTTTCTTT
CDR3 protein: CASSPGTFTEAFF

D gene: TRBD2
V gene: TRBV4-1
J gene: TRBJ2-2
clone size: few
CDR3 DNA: TGCGCCAGCAGCCAAGAAGGCGGGAGGGGCACCGGGGAGCTGTTTTTT
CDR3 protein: CASSQEGGRGTGELFF

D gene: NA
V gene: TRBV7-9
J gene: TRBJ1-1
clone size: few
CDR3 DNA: TGTGCCAGCAGCTCAACGTGGCGGAACACTGAAGCTTTCTTT
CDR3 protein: CASSSTWRNTEAFF

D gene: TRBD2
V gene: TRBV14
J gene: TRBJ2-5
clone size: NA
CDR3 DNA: TGTGCCAGCAGCCAACGGCTAGCGGGAGGCCCTGAGACCCAGTACTTC
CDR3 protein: CASSQRLAGGPETQYF

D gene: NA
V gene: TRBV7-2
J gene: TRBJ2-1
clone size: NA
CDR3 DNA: TGTGCCAGCAGCTTGACGCCCCGGGGTGAGCAGTTCTTC
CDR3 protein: CASSLTPRGEQFF

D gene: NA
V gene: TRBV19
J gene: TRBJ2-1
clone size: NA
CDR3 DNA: TGTGCCAGTAGTGTATCGTATTCCTACAATGAGCAGTTCTTC
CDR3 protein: CASSVSYSYNEQFF

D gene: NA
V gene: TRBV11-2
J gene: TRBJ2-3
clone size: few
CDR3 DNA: TGTGCCAGCAGCTTGAGGGGGACAGATACGCAGTATTTT
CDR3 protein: CASSLRGTDTQYF

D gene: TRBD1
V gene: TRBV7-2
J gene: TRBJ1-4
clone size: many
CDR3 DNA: TGTGCCAGCAGCGCGGACAGGGGAAGTGAAAAACTGTTTTTT
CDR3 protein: CASSADRGSEKLFF

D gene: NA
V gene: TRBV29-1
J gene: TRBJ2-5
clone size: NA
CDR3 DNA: TGCAGCGTTGAGGGACACGCTAACCAAGAGACCCAGTACTTC
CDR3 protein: CSVEGHANQETQYF

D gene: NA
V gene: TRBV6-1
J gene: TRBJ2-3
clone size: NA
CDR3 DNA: TGTGCCAGCAGTGAAAGGGGCGGGACTAGCACAGATACGCAGTATTTT
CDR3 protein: CASSERGGTSTDTQYF

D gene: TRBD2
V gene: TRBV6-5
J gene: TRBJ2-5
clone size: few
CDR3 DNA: TGTGCCAGCAAGGACGGGGGGGCCGGAGAGACCCAGTACTTC
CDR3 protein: CASKDGGAGETQYF

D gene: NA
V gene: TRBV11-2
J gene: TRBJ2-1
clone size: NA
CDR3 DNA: TGTGCCAGCAGCTTAGTGTACGAGAACAATGAGCAGTTCTTC
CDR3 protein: CASSLVYENNEQFF

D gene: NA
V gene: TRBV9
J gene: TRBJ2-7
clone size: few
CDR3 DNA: TGTGCCAGCAGCGTAGATTTGGGCCCCTACGAGCAGTACTTC
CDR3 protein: CASSVDLGPYEQYF

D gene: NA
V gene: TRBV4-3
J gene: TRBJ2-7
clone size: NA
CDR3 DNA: TGCGCCAGCAGCCAAGGAACAGGGGGGGTAAAGTACTTC
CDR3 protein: CASSQGTGGVKYF

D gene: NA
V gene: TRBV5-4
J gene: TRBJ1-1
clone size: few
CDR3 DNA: TGTGCCAGCAGCTTGCAGGGAGCCTCGAACACTGAAGCTTTCTTT
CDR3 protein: CASSLQGASNTEAFF

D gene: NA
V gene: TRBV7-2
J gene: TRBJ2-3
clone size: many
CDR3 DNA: TGTGCCAGCAGCCCACCCTCATACGGGGAGACAGATACGCAGTATTTT
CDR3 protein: CASSPPSYGETDTQYF

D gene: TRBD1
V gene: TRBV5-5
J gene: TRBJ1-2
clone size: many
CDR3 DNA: TGTGCCAGCAGCAGCACCCGACAGGGGACTTTGGATGGCTACACCTTC
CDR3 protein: CASSSTRQGTLDGYTF

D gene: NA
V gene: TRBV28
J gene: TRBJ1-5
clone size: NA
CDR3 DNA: TGTGCCAGCAGGGACTATAATCAGCCCCAGCATTTT
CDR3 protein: CASRDYNQPQHF

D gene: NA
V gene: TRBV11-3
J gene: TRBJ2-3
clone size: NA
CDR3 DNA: TGTGCCAGCAGCTTTGGAGACCCGAGTACAGATACGCAGTATTTT
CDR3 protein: CASSFGDPSTDTQYF

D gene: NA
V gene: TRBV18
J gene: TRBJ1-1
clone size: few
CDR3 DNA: TGTGCCAGCTCACCTATGGGCACGAACACTGAAGCTTTCTTT
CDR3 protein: CASSPMGTNTEAFF

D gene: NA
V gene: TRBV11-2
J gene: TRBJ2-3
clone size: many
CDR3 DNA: TGTGCCAGCAGCTTTTCCGCGACAGAGGGAAGGGGGACGCAGTATTTT
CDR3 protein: CASSFSATEGRGTQYF

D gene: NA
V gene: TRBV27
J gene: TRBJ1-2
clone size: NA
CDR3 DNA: TGTGCCAGCAGTTTGGGGGGGAGAGCGGGTGGCTACACCTTC
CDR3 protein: CASSLGGRAGGYTF

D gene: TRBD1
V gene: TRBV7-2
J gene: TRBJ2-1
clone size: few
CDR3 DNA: TGTGCCAGCAGCTTAGGGGACAGGGTCTACAATGAGCAGTTCTTC
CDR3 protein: CASSLGDRVYNEQFF

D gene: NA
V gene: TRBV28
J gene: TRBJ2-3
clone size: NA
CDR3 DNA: TGTGCCAGCAGTTCGACTTGGGATACGCAGTATTTT
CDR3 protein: CASSSTWDTQYF

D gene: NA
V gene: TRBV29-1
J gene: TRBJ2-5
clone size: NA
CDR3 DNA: TGCAGCGTTGGGGGAGAGACCCAGTACTTC
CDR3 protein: CSVGGETQYF

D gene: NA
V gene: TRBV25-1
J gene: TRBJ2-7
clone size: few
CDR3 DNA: TGTGCCAGCAGTAATGGCGGATCCTACGAGCAGTACTTC
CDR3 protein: CASSNGGSYEQYF

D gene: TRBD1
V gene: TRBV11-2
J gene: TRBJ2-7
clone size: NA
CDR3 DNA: TGTGCCAGCAGCTCTCGGACAGGGGCCTCCGAGCAGTACTTC
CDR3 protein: CASSSRTGASEQYF

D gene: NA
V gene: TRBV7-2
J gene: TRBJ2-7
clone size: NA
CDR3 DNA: TGTGCCAGCAGCTTCCAGGGCGTAGTGGGAGAGCAGTACTTC
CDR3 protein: CASSFQGVVGEQYF

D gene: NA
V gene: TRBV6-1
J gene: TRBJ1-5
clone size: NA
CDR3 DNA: TGTGCCAGCACCTGGGACGGTGACCGTCAGCCCCAGCATTTT
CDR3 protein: CASTWDGDRQPQHF

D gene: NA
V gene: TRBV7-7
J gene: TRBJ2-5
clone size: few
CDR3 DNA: TGTGCCAGCAGCCAAGAGGGAGGAGAGACCCAGTACTTC
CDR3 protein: CASSQEGGETQYF

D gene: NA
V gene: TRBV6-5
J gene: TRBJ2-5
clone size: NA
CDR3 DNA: TGTGCCAGCAAACAGGGACATAGACAAGAGACCCAGTACTTC
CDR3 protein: CASKQGHRQETQYF

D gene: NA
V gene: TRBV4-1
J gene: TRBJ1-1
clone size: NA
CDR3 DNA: TGCGCCAGCGAAAGTCAGCGTGGCACTGAAGCTTTCTTT
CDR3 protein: CASESQRGTEAFF

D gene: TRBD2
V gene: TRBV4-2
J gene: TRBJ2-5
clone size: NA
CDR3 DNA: TGTGCCAGCAGCCAAGATCTTCCATCCAGACTAGCCTCTAAGGAGACCCAGTACTTC
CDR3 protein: CASSQDLPSRLASKETQYF

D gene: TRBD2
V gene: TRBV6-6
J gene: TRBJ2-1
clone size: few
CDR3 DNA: TGTGCCAGCAGCTCGGCTAGCGGGAGCGGTGAGCAGTTCTTC
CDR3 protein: CASSSASGSGEQFF

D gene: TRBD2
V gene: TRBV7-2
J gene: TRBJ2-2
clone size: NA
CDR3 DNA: TGTGCCAGCAGCTTGGGACTAGCGGAGCCCGGGGAGCTGTTTTTT
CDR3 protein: CASSLGLAEPGELFF

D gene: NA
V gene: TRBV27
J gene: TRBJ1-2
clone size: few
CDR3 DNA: TGTGCCAGCAGTCCCAGGGACATCTATGGCTACACCTTC
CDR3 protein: CASSPRDIYGYTF

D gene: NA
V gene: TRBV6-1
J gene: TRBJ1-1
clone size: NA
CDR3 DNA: TGTGCCAGCACCCTACGCGGTCGGAAGGATGAAGCTTTCTTT
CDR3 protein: CASTLRGRKDEAFF

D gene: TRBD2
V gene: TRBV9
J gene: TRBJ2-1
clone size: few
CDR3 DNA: TGTGCCAGCAGCGTCGCGGGGGGTATGGGCTACAATGAGCAGTTCTTC
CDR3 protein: CASSVAGGMGYNEQFF

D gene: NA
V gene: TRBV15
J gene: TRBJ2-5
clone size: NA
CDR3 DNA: TGTGCCACCAGCAGAAACAACCAAGAGACCCAGTACTTC
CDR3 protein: CATSRNNQETQYF

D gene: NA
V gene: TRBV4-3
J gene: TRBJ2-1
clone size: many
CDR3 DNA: TGCGCCAGCAGCAAGGGACCTACCTACAATGAGCAGTTCTTC
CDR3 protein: CASSKGPTYNEQFF

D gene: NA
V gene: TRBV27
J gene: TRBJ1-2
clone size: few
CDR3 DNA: TGTGCCAGCAGCAGGTCCTCAAACTATGGCTACACCTTC
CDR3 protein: CASSRSSNYGYTF

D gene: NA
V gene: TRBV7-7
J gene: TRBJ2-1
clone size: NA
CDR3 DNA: TGTGCCAGCAGCTTAAATGGAGGGGGTCCTCTCTCCTACAATGAGCAGTTCTTC
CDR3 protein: CASSLNGGGPLSYNEQFF

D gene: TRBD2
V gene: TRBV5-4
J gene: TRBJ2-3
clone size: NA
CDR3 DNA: TGTGCCAGCAGCTATACTAGCGCGATCACAGATACGCAGTATTTT
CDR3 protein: CASSYTSAITDTQYF

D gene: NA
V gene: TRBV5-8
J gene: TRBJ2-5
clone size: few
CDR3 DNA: TGTGCCAGCAGCCATGAGGGGGTAGAGGCTGCGACCCAGTACTTC
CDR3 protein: CASSHEGVEAATQYF

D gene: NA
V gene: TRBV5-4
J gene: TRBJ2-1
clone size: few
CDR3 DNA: TGTGCCAGCGCCCCTGGTGGGGGAAGTAGTGAGCAGTTCTTC
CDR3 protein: CASAPGGGSSEQFF

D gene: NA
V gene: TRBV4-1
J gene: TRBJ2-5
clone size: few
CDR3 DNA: TGTGCCAGCGAAATGAAGCCCAAAGAGACCCAGTACTTC
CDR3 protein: CASEMKPKETQYF

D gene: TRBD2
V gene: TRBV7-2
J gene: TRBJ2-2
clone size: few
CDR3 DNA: TGTGCCAGCAGCTTCGGGGAGGGAGCAAAGGGCGGGGAGCTGTTTTTT
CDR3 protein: CASSFGEGAKGGELFF

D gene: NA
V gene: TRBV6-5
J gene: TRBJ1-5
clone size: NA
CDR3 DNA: TGTGCCAGCAGTGAATCGGGGGTTCAGCCCCAGCATTTT
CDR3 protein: CASSESGVQPQHF

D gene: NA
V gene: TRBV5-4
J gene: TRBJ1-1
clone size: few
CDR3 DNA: TGTGCCAGCAGCTCCGCGACAGGTCTAAACACTGAAGCTTTCTTT
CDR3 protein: CASSSATGLNTEAFF

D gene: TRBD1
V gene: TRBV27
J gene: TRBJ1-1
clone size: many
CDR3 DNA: TGTGCCAGCAGTTTATCTGGGACAGGGTTCACTGAAGCTTTCTTT
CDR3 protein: CASSLSGTGFTEAFF

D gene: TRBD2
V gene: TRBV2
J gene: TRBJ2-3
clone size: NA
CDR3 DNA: TGTGCCAGCAGGATAGCGGGGGCTAGCACAGATACGCAGTATTTT
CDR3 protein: CASRIAGASTDTQYF